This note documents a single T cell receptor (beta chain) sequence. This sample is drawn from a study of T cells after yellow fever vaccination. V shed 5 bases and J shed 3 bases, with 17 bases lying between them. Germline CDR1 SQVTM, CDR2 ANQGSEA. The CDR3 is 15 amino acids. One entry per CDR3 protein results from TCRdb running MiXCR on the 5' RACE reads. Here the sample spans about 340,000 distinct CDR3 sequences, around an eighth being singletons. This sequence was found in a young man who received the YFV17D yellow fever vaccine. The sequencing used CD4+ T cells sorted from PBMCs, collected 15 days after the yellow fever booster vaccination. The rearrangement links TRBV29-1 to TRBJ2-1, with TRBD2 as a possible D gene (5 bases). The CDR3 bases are TGCAGCGTTAATGAGGGAGTCTCCAACTACAATGAGCAGTTCTTC. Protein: CSVNEGVSNYNEQFF.